This entry features one TCR beta chain sequence. The antigen is undetermined. Unstimulated Tregs (CD4+CD25+CD127-) and CD4+CD25- non-Tregs were sorted from PBMCs. This sample was included in a study of Tregs in tolerant kidney transplant recipients. Study results and limitations: Activated donor B cell expansion appeared to reveal the most relevant donor-specific TCRbeta repertoire. Few patients were studied, so findings need validation in larger groups.

Assay: immunoSEQ multiplex PCR; the TCRdb copy retains only in-frame clones and omits some. The data hold roughly 66,000 clones, with around 90% observed a single time. The sample in question was CD8+ T cells from blood, obtained before the transplant. The TCR comes from a human donor who received a combined kidney and bone marrow transplant.

The CDR3 region has the DNA TGTGCCAGCAGCCTACCGGGACAGGGGGGGCAAGAGACCCAGTACTTC. This translates into CASSLPGQGGQETQYF. The chain employs TRBV5-4 and TRBJ2-5; the match to TRBD1 covers 11 bases. With V trimmed by 4 bases and J by 2 bases, 7 bases remained unmatched. The CDR3 loop spans 16 amino acids. Germline CDR1 is SGHNT and CDR2 is YYREEE (reference sequence).